The present T cell receptor (beta chain) was sequenced within a study of cytomegalovirus exposure and HLA in healthy donors. The assay was immunoSEQ multiplex PCR, and TCRdb's table has in-frame clones only and misses some. The sample consists of 60,000 or so clones, roughly 90% of them appearing once. The ends were cut back, 5 bases at V and 2 bases at J, with 13 bases in the middle. CDR3 size: 15 residues. Germline-derived CDR1 and CDR2 are MDHEN and SYDVKM. In its sample, this clone was seen a few times. The rearrangement joins TRBV28 to TRBJ1-5, with D possibly being TRBD1 (5 bases). This sequence originates from a woman between 25 and 40 years old in good health and CMV-seronegative. Input material: PBMCs. The CDR3: CASSLSGLGNQPQHF. CDR3 bases: TGTGCCAGCAGTCTATCAGGGTTGGGCAATCAGCCCCAGCATTTT.